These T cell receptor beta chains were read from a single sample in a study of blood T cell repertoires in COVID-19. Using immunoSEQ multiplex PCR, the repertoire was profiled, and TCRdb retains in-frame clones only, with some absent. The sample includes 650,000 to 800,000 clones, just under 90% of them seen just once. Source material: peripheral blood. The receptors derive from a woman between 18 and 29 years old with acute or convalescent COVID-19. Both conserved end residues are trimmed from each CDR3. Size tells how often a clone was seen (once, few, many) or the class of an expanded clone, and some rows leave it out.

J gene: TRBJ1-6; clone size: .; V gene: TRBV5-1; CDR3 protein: ASSLGRGTGSPLH
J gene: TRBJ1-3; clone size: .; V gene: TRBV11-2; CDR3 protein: ASSLGTGVPRSGNTIY
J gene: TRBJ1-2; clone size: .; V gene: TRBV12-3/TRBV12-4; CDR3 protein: ASSLRGYGYT
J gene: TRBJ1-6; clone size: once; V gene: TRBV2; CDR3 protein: ASTKGQGAESPLH
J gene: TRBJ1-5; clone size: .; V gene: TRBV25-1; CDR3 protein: ASSEEGLDQPQH
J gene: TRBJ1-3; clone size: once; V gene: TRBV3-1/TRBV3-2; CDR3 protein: ASSQGGQGNTIY
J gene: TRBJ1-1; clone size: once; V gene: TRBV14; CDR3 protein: ASSLGTDNTEAF
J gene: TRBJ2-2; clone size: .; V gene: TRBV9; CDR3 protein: ASSESGGLGFGELF
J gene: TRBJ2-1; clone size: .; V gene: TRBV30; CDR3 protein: AWRPRGDNEQF
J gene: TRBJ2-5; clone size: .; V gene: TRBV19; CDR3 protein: ASSATGVSVWQETQY
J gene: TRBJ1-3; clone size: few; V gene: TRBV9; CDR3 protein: ASSVGDTGNTIY
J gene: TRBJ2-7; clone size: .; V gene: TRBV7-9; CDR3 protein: ASSSRRDRIYEQY
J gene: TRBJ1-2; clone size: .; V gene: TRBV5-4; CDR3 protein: ASSGDGGFYGYT
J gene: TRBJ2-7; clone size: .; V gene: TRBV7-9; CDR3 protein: ASSLANGQGRLYEQY
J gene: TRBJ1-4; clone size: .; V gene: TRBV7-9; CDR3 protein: ASSHPGQGFEKLF
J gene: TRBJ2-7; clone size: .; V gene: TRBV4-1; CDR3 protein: ASSQEAGTYEQY
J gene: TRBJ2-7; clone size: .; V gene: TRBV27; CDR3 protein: ASSLFTGRALGEQY
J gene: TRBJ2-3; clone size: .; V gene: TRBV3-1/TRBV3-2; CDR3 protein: ASSSPDRGVTDTQY
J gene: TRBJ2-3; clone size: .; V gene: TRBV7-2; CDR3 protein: ASSLEANTDTQY
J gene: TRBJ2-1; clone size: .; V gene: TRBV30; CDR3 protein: AWSPQDLNNEQF
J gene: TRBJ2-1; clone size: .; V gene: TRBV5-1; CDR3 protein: ASSSGLPRSYNEQF
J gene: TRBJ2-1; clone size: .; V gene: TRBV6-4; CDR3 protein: ASSDERGGNEQF
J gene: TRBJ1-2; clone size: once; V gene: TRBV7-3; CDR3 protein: ASSWGRVGGYT
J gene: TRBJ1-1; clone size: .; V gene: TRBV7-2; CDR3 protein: ASSLRQTGGNTEAF
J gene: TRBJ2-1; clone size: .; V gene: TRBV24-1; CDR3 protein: ATSDFAGQGNNEQF
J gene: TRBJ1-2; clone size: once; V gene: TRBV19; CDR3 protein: ASSWGGHQNYGYT
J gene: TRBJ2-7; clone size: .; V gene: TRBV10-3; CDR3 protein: AISELVGAEQY
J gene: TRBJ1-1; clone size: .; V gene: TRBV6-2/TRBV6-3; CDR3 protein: ASSYVPTRVNTEAF
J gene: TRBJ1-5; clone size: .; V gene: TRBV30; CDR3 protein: AWDTGIGQPQH
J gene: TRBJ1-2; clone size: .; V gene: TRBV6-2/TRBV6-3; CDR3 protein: ASSYMRYGYT
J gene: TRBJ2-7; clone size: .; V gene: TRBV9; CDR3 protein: ASSPTRVGYEQY
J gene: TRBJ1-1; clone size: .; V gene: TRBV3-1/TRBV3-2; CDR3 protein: ASSSGWGLNTEAF
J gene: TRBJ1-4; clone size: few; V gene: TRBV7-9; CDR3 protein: ASSSSDRGREKLF
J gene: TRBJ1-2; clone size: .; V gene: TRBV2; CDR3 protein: ASTRQGHFTSGYT